The 9 T cell receptor beta chains reported below all come from one sample, sequenced in a study of cytomegalovirus exposure and HLA in healthy donors. Use of 60 Vbeta and 13 Jbeta primers characterized the PCR. TCRdb keeps only in-frame clones here, not all; method: immunoSEQ multiplex PCR. Seen here are roughly 100,000 clones, over 12% observed once, and the top ten hold roughly 0.79%. Sequencing was carried out using PBMCs. Receptors originate from a female donor in good health and CMV-seronegative.

This clone was observed a few times. V is TRBV18 and J is TRBJ1-4; no reliable D call. The V gene's germline CDR1 is KGHSH and CDR2 LQKENI. CDR3 length: 14 amino acids. V was trimmed by 3 bases and J by 4 bases, leaving 9 bases between them. This CDR3 reads CASSPLTVNEKLFF. CDR3 coding DNA: TGTGCCAGCTCACCTCTCACAGTTAATGAAAAACTGTTTTTT.

This clone was counted between two and nine times. J is TRBJ2-4 and V is TRBV29-1, with D unclear. V shed 4 bases and J shed 0 bases, with 19 bases lying between them. The CDR3 length is 17 residues. The germline gives CDR1 SQVTM, CDR2 ANQGSEA. The CDR3 coding sequence is TGCAGCGTTGCGGAGTACCCCCAAGATCTAGCCAAAAACATTCAGTACTTC. Encoded protein: CSVAEYPQDLAKNIQYF.

The gene calls are TRBV7-2 and TRBJ2-2, with D possibly TRBD1 on 5 matching bases. Germline V gene data show CDR1 as SGHTA and CDR2 as FQGNSA. V was pared by 6 bases and J by 4 bases, with 15 bases between. The CDR3 has 15 amino acids. The CDR3 DNA follows: TGTGCCAGCAGGCCTCAGGGTATGGGCACCGGGGAGCTGTTTTTT. Encoded protein: CASRPQGMGTGELFF.

The chain couples TRBV19 to TRBJ2-1, with D possibly TRBD2 on 6 matching bases. Trimming removed 4 bases at V and 8 bases at J, with 12 bases between. Germline CDR1 reads LNHDA; CDR2 reads SQIVND (reference sequence). The CDR3 spans 13 residues. The CDR3 DNA is TGTGCCAGTAGTAGTAGCGGAAGGGATGAGCAGTTCTTC. It yields the protein CASSSSGRDEQFF.

This clone was recorded a few times. This CDR3 reads CASYLAGAYNEQFF. CDR3 coding DNA: TGTGCCAGCTACTTAGCGGGGGCGTACAATGAGCAGTTCTTC. The chain recombines TRBV2 with TRBJ2-1; 9 nucleotides agree with TRBD2. Trimming at V came to 8 bases and at J to 4 bases, leaving 6 bases not matched to a gene. Germline-derived CDR1 and CDR2 are SNHLY and FYNNEI. CDR3 length equals 14 residues.

This chain uses TRBV10-1 with TRBJ2-3; TRBD2 matches 10 bases. Germline V gene lookup returns CDR1 WNHNN and CDR2 SYGVQD (reference sequence). This CDR3 has 15 residues. Trimming took 2 bases from V and 2 from J; bases not matched to a gene: 1. This CDR3 is CASSEGLAVTDTQYF. The DNA of the CDR3 is TGCGCCAGCAGTGAGGGACTAGCGGTCACAGATACGCAGTATTTT.

This clone was counted only a few times. The chain links TRBV18 to TRBJ1-6, with D hard to call. V lost 3 bases to trimming and J lost 8 bases, with 8 bases between them. CDR3 length equals 13 residues. Germline CDR1 is KGHSH and CDR2 is LQKENI. CDR3 DNA sequence: TGTGCCAGCTCACCCCTCGGGGATTCACCCCTCCACTTT. Its protein is CASSPLGDSPLHF. The variable domain in full, completed from reference TRBV18 and TRBJ1-6, reads NAGVMQNPRHLVRRRGQEARLRCSPMKGHSHVYWYRQLPEEGLKFMVYLQKENIIDESGMPKERFSAEFPKEGPSILRIQQVVRGDSAAYFCASSPLGDSPLHFGNGTRLTVT.

To note about this clone: At one boundary the junction diverges from the germline segment, which might be a read error. V usage is TRBV6-5 and J usage is TRBJ2-4; D perhaps matches TRBD1 (6 bases). The CDR3 length is 12 residues. Germline V gives CDR1 MNHEY, CDR2 SVGAGI. The CDR3 loop reads CASSFFGAARGF. CDR3 in DNA: TGTGCCAGCAGTTTTTTTGGGGCAGCCAGGGGCTTC.

J is TRBJ2-5 and V is TRBV9; weak D call: TRBD1 (5 bases). V gave up 0 bases and J gave up 1 base, with 13 bases separating them. CDR1 is SGDLS, CDR2 YYNGEE, per germline. This CDR3 is built from 16 residues. The chain's CDR3 is CASSVGAGLGQETQYF. CDR3 nucleotides: TGTGCCAGCAGCGTAGGGGCAGGGCTTGGCCAAGAGACCCAGTACTTC.